This T cell receptor (beta chain) was found in a study of neurological immune-mediated disorders (dated by TCRdb to between 2018 and 2020). Turning to the overall study: The study compared peripheral blood TCR-beta repertoires of HTLV-I-associated myelopathy (HAM/TSP) patients, multiple sclerosis patients and healthy controls using UMI-based sequencing. The cohort was made up of 65 to 75 subjects, consisting of roughly 15 HAM/TSP patients, 35 or so multiple sclerosis patients and some 20 healthy controls. Each longitudinal HAM/TSP and healthy donor was sampled at 3 time-points spaced at roughly 3-40 month intervals. Longitudinal samples, technical triplicates and paired sorted CD4+ and CD8+ T-cell subsets, alongside PBMC samples, were included among the roughly 100 TCR-beta libraries. The investigation overall reported the following: TCR clonal expansion was greatest in HAM/TSP patients and smallest in MS patients, who ranked below even healthy controls. Expanded clones from different subjects shared no identical CDR3 amino acid sequences, which suggests that TCR-beta repertoires were private in all groups.

cDNA was synthesized by template-switch 5'RACE using a primer with a 10-nucleotide random unique molecular identifier that tagged each TCR transcript. Over 180 million TCR-beta sequences, covering 15-18 subjects, were produced in each sequencing run. The RNeasy kit was used to extract total RNA. The KAPA Real-time Library Amplification kit was used to amplify TCR-beta VDJ regions with primers for the TCR constant region and the 5'RACE anchor. Sample indexes and Illumina adaptors were added in a first PCR, after which library yield was increased in a second PCR. After Ampure bead purification, the roughly 650 bp TCR product was size-selected on a 2% E-gel SizeSelection system. Before pooling, library quality was checked on a Bioanalyzer, concentration was measured with Qubit, and libraries were quantified with the Kapa Library Quantification kit. Paired-end 2 x 150 bp sequencing of the libraries was performed on an Illumina HiSeq 2500. To increase sequence diversity, roughly 23-30% phiX was spiked into each library pool. Regarding the original processing steps: The quality-filtered reads were processed with the UMI-based MiGEC pipeline, whose error correction step removed more than 80% of the raw TCR sequences. IMGT germline references were used for aligning VDJ genes, and each clonotype was defined as a unique CDR3 amino acid sequence together with its V-J genes. VDJtools evaluated clonal expansion, Shannon diversity and CDR3 relatedness (CalcPairwiseDistances, ClusterSamples); CLCbio workbench built phylogenetic trees. Using coefficient-of-variation modelling across technical triplicates, the study counted a clone as expanded if it had at least 8 unique UMIs. The public reads were quality trimmed at Q25 with fastp and then assembled into clones with MiXCR by TCRdb, keeping productive beta chains. All rows with the same CDR3 protein become a single entry with the most common DNA and genes. TCRdb, not the original authors, processed these V and J calls. A total of 45,000 to 65,000 distinct CDR3 sequences appear in this sample, 6.5% to 8.5% of them only once. Jointly, the top ten make up 1.5% to 2% of the sample.

There are many counts of this clonotype. Its antigen is unknown. No base quality values were provided; no much bigger clone lies one nucleotide off. From the germline V gene, CDR1 is ENHRY and CDR2 is SYGVKD. The junction shows trimming of 8 bases on V and 6 bases on J, and the gene matches do not reach 5 bases of it. Counted from cysteine to phenylalanine, this CDR3 has 12 amino acids. The sequence is cut down to CDR3 DNA, 36 bases in frame from base 1. In the paper's terms, the time point label means: longitudinal time-point 3. The healthy controls were volunteers from a blood bank in Maryland, USA. Unsorted PBMC libraries were generated from 2 million PBMCs stored in RNAlater at -80 °C until RNA extraction. Peripheral blood was subjected to Ficoll-Hypaque density gradient centrifugation to isolate PBMCs, which were then cryopreserved in liquid nitrogen.

The receptor's source is a middle-aged woman in good health. What was sequenced was PBMCs. The chain couples TRBV10-3 to TRBJ2-7, with 9 bases matching TRBD1. At the DNA level, the sequence is TGTGCCATCTGGGACAGGGAGGCCGAGCAGTACTTC. Its coded protein is CAIWDREAEQYF.